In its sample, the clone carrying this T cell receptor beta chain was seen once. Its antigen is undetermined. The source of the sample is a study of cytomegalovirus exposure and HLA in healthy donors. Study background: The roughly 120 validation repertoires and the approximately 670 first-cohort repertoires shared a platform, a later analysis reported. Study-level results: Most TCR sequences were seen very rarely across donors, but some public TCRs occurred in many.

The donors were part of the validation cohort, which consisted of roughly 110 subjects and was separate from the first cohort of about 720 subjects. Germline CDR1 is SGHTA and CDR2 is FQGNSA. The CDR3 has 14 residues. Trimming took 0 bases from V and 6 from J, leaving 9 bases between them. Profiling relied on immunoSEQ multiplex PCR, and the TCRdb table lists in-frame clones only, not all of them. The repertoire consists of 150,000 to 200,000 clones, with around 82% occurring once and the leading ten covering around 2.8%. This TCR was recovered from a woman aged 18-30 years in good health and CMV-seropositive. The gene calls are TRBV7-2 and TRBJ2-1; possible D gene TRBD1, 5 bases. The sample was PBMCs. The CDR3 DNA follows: TGTGCCAGCAGCTTAGCATCAGGGATCAATGAGCAGTTCTTC. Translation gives CASSLASGINEQFF.